These 19 T cell receptor beta chains originate from one sample sequenced in a study of Ad26.COV2.S vaccination and SARS-CoV-2 variants (dated by TCRdb to the early 2020s). The sample's treatment or condition label, decoded: approximately 18 received Ad26.COV2.S at low or high dose, single or two shots; five or six received placebo; per-sample allocation not given. For vaccine and placebo recipients, repertoires were sequenced using samples collected on day 63 after the first injection. Libraries came from the immunoSEQ multiplex PCR assay. TCRdb carries this immuneACCESS record with in-frame sequences only. Its versions omit some clonotypes, under half of them owing to an unresolved V gene in the studies checked, with the rest unexplained. The sample yields hundreds of thousands of clones; roughly 90% were counted once. The biggest ten clones account for about 1.5% of the sample. Sample: peripheral blood, taken in a trial of Ad26.COV2.S vaccine versus placebo. The receptors come from a person aged 18-60 years who received the Ad26.COV2.S COVID-19 vaccine or a placebo.

DNA of the CDR3: TGTGCCAGCAGCTTAGGACAGGGGGGAACCTACGAGCAGTACTTC. Translated, it gives CASSLGQGGTYEQYF. The chain carries TRBV7-6 and TRBJ2-7; 9 bases agree with TRBD1. This CDR3 is 15 amino acids long. Losses at the gene ends were 1 base for V and 2 bases for J; bases not matched to a gene: 3. In germline, CDR1 is SGHVS, CDR2 FNYEAQ.

In its sample, this clone was seen once. This chain uses TRBV7-2 with TRBJ1-5; D may be TRBD1 (5 bases). There are 14 residues in the CDR3. CDR1 and CDR2 (germline): SGHTA, FQGNSA. V was clipped by 5 bases and J by 8 bases, with 16 bases between them. In DNA, the CDR3 is TGTGCCAGCAGCCCGGGACGGGCCCAAGAGCCCCAGCATTTT. Translating gives CASSPGRAQEPQHF. Using reference TRBV7-2 and TRBJ1-5 for the parts outside the CDR3, the full variable domain is GAGVSQSPSNKVTEKGKDVELRCDPISGHTALYWYRQSLGQGLEFLIYFQGNSAPDKSGLPSDRFSAERTGGSVSTLTIQRTQQEDSAVYLCASSPGRAQEPQHFGDGTRLSIL.

The V call is TRBV7-2, the J call TRBJ1-2; D might be TRBD1 (6 bases). Germline CDR1 is SGHTA and CDR2 is FQGNSA. The CDR3 is made up of 14 amino acids. V lost 4 bases to trimming and J lost 2 bases, with 11 bases between them. CDR3 DNA: TGTGCCAGCAGCTCCAGGACAGAAAACTATGGCTACACCTTC. Amino acids: CASSSRTENYGYTF.

CDR3 residues: CASSEVAGGTGELFF. The DNA of the CDR3 is TGTGCCAGCAGTGAAGTGGCTGGGGGCACCGGGGAGCTGTTTTTT. The chain recombines TRBV2 with TRBJ2-2, with D perhaps assigned TRBD1 or TRBD2 (5 bases each). V lost 1 base to trimming and J lost 4 bases, with 10 bases between them. The CDR3 is 15 amino acids. The V gene's germline CDR1 is SNHLY and CDR2 FYNNEI.

The J gene is TRBJ2-5, the V gene TRBV11-2; 13 positions match TRBD2. This CDR3 comprises 15 residues. Germline CDR1 and CDR2: SGHAT and FQNNGV. With 7 bases clipped from V and 3 bases from J, the junction kept 5 bases outside the gene matches. The CDR3 is CASIQGLAGEETQYF. For the CDR3, the DNA is TGTGCCAGCATCCAAGGACTAGCGGGGGAAGAGACCCAGTACTTC. Full variable domain (remainder filled in from reference TRBV11-2 and TRBJ2-5): EAGVAQSPRYKIIEKRQSVAFWCNPISGHATLYWYQQILGQGPKLLIQFQNNGVVDDSQLPKDRFSAERLKGVDSTLKIQPAKLEDSAVYLCASIQGLAGEETQYFGPGTRLLVL.

The rearrangement joins TRBV7-2 to TRBJ2-5; 9 positions agree with TRBD2. The length of the CDR3 is 16 residues. In germline, CDR1 is SGHTA, CDR2 FQGNSA. J lost 3 bases, V lost 1 base, and 6 bases had no gene match. The CDR3 DNA reads TGTGCCAGCAGCTTAGGGGTAGCGGGGGACGAAGAGACCCAGTACTTC. Its translation is CASSLGVAGDEETQYF.

This rearrangement joins TRBV5-1 to TRBJ1-4; TRBD1 matches at 8 bases. Losses at the gene ends were 0 bases for V and 3 bases for J; bases not matched to a gene: 4. The germline V gene encodes CDR1 SGHRS and CDR2 YFSETQ. This CDR3 is built from 16 residues. CDR3 sequence: CASSLGTGSSNEKLFF. CDR3 nucleotides: TGCGCCAGCAGCTTGGGGACAGGGTCTTCTAATGAAAAACTGTTTTTT.

This clone was detected ten times or more. This chain uses TRBV12-3 or TRBV12-4 with TRBJ1-3; no clear D gene. V was trimmed by 7 bases and J by 2 bases, leaving 9 bases between them. This CDR3 comprises 13 residues. This CDR3 is CASKNGAGNTIYF. Written as DNA, the CDR3 is TGTGCCAGCAAAAACGGGGCTGGAAACACCATATATTTT.

The genes are TRBV27 and TRBJ1-2, with a tentative D call TRBD1 (5 bases). The germline V gene has CDR1 MNHEY and CDR2 SMNVEV (reference sequence). CDR3 length: 15 amino acids. Trimming cost V 10 bases and J 1 base, with 19 bases left between them. CDR3 sequence reads: CATSGLGPINYGYTF. CDR3 bases: TGTGCCACCTCGGGGCTAGGGCCGATTAACTATGGCTACACCTTC.

To note about this clone: Within the sample, other DNA sequences also encode this same CDR3. The V and J genes are TRBV24-1 and TRBJ1-5; D unresolved. Trimming took 5 bases from V and 2 from J, leaving 6 bases between them. This CDR3 region has 13 residues. From germline, CDR1 is KGHDR and CDR2 SFDVKD. DNA for the CDR3: TGTGCCACCAGTGGTGGGGGCAATCAGCCCCAGCATTTT. Protein sequence: CATSGGGNQPQHF.

The chain combines TRBV12-3 or TRBV12-4 with TRBJ1-2; no clear D. V lost 3 bases to trimming and J lost 7 bases, with 6 bases between them. The CDR3 runs 11 residues. DNA of the CDR3: TGTGCCAGCAGTTTTAAGGGTGGCTACACCTTC. This sequence encodes CASSFKGGYTF.

This chain joins TRBV5-1 and TRBJ1-3; D unresolved. V was cut by 2 bases and J by 1 base, with 10 bases left in between. Germline values: CDR1 SGHRS, CDR2 YFSETQ. CDR3 size: 15 residues. CDR3 in amino acids: CASSFEAESGNTIYF. The CDR3 coding sequence is TGCGCCAGCAGCTTTGAGGCGGAATCTGGAAACACCATATATTTT.

V is TRBV12-3 or TRBV12-4 and J is TRBJ2-1; D gene unclear. The CDR3 consists of 10 residues. V gave up 11 bases and J gave up 9 bases, with 11 bases separating them. CDR3 DNA sequence: TGTGCCGGCCCAGATGGTGAGCAGTTCTTC. Amino acid sequence: CAGPDGEQFF.

This chain links TRBV7-9 with TRBJ2-5; the D gene is possibly TRBD2 (5 bases). CDR1 is SEHNR and CDR2 is FQNEAQ in the germline V gene (reference sequence). CDR3 length: 13 residues. The V end was cut by 1 base, the J end by 5 bases, with 8 bases between. CDR3 sequence (DNA): TGTGCCAGCAGCTTAGACTGGAGGGAGACCCAGTACTTC. This gives the protein CASSLDWRETQYF.

In its sample, this clone was seen once. The V call is TRBV29-1, the J call TRBJ2-3; unclear D gene. V was pared by 3 bases and J by 7 bases, with 8 bases between. This CDR3 contains 11 residues. CDR1 and CDR2 (germline): SQVTM, ANQGSEA. This chain's CDR3 is CSVDWSNTQYF. The DNA of the CDR3 is TGCAGCGTTGACTGGTCAAATACGCAGTATTTT.

The rearrangement joins TRBV4-2 to TRBJ2-5; D gene unclear. Trimming took 0 bases from V and 2 from J, leaving 10 bases between them. The V gene's germline CDR1 is LGHNA and CDR2 YNFKEQ. CDR3 length: 15 residues. CDR3 protein: CASSQEDGRQETQYF. Here the CDR3 DNA reads TGTGCCAGCAGCCAAGAGGACGGGCGTCAAGAGACCCAGTACTTC.

This sequence joins TRBV5-5 and TRBJ1-1; D not certain. The CDR3 runs 15 residues. V lost 1 base and J 0 bases, leaving 10 bases between the germline ends. The germline V gene has CDR1 SGHKS and CDR2 YYEKEE (reference sequence). CDR3 sequence: CASSLPDFMNTEAFF. The CDR3 DNA sequence: TGTGCCAGCAGCTTGCCCGATTTCATGAACACTGAAGCTTTCTTT.

The chain is built from TRBV5-1 and TRBJ1-2; TRBD1 aligns across 7 bases. The J segment lost 7 bases and the V segment lost 5 bases, leaving 14 bases of the junction unmatched. This CDR3 comprises 15 residues. Germline V lookup: CDR1 SGHRS, CDR2 YFSETQ. The CDR3 loop is CASSYTLTGNGGYTF. The CDR3 DNA sequence: TGCGCCAGCAGTTACACCCTGACAGGGAACGGTGGCTACACCTTC.

V usage is TRBV6-5 and J usage is TRBJ2-1; the D is unclear. The CDR3 consists of 12 residues. V was trimmed by 0 bases and J by 7 bases, leaving 4 bases between them. Germline V gene sequence: CDR1 MNHEY, CDR2 SVGAGI. CDR3 region: CASSYSMNEQFF. CDR3 bases: TGTGCCAGCAGTTACTCTATGAATGAGCAGTTCTTC.